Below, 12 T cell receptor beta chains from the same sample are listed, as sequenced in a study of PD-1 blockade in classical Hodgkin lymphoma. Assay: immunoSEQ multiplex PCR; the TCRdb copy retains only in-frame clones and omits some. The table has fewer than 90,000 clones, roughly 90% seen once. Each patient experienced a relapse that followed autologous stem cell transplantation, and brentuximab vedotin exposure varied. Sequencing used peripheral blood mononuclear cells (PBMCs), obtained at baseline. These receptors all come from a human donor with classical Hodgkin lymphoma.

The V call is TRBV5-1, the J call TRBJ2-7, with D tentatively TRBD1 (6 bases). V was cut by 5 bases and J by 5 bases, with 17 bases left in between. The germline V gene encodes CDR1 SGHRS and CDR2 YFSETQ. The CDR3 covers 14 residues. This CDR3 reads CASRLQGSRDEQYF. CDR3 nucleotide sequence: TGCGCCAGCAGGCTACAGGGTTCCCGGGACGAGCAGTACTTC.

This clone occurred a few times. The CDR3 bases are TGCGCCAGCAGCCACGCCGGACAGACCTACGGAAACACCATATATTTT. It codes for CASSHAGQTYGNTIYF. The chain employs TRBV4-1 and TRBJ1-3; D may be TRBD1 (6 bases). Trimming took off 3 bases at V and 4 bases at J, with 16 bases between the two ends. The CDR3 is 16 amino acids. CDR1 MGHRA and CDR2 YSYEKL come from the germline V gene.

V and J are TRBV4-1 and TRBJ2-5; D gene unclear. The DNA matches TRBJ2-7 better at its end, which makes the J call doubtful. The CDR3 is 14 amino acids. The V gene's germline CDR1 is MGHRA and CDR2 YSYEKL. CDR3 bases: TGCGCCAGCAGCTCCACGACACTTAACTACGAGCAGTACTTC. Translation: CASSSTTLNYEQYF.

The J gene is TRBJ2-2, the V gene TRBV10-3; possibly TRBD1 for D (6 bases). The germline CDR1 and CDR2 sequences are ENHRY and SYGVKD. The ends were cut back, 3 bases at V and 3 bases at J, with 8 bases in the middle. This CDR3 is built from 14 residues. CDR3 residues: CAISDRQDTGELFF. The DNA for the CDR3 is TGTGCCATCAGTGATCGACAGGACACCGGGGAGCTGTTTTTT.

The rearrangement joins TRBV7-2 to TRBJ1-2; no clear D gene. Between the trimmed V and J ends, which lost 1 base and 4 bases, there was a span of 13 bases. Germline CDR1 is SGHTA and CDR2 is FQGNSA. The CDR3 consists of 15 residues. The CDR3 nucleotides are TGTGCCAGCAGCTTAGGGCAGGAAGGACTCTATGGCTACACCTTC. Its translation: CASSLGQEGLYGYTF.

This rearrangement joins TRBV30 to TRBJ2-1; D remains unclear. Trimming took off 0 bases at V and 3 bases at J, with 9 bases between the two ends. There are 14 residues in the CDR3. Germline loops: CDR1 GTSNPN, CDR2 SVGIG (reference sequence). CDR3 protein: CAWSVTIDYNEQFF. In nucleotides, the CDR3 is TGTGCCTGGAGTGTGACCATCGACTACAATGAGCAGTTCTTC. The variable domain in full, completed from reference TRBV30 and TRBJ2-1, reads SQTIHQWPATLVQPVGSPLSLECTVEGTSNPNLYWYRQAAGRGLQLLFYSVGIGQISSEVPQNLSASRPQDRQFILSSKKLLLSDSGFYLCAWSVTIDYNEQFFGPGTRLTVL.

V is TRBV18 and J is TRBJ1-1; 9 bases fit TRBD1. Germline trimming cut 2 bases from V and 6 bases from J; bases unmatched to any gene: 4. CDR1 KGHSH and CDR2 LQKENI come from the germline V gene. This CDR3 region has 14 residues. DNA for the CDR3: TGTGCCAGCTCACCAAGGACAGGGGATCCTGAAGCTTTCTTT. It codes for CASSPRTGDPEAFF.

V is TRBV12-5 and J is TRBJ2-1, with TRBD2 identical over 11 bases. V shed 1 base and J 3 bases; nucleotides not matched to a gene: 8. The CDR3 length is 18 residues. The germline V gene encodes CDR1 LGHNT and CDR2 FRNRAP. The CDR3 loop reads CASGLADSGRALYNEQFF. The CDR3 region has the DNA TGTGCTAGTGGTTTGGCCGATAGCGGGAGGGCCCTCTACAATGAGCAGTTCTTC.

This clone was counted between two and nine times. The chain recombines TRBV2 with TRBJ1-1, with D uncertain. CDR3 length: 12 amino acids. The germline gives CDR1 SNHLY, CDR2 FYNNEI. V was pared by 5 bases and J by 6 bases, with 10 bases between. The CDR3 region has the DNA TGTGCCAGCAGTACGCTCCGGGCTGAAGCTTTCTTT. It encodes CASSTLRAEAFF. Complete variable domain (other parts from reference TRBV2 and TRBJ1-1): EPEVTQTPSHQVTQMGQEVILRCVPISNHLYFYWYRQILGQKVEFLVSFYNNEISEKSEIFDDQFSVERPDGSNFTLKIRSTKLEDSAMYFCASSTLRAEAFFGQGTRLTVV.

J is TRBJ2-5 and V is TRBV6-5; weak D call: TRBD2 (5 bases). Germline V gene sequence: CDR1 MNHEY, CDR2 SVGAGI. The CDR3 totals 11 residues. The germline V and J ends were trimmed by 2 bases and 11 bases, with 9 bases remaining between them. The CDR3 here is CASSYVGEQYF. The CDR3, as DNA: TGTGCCAGCAGTTACGTCGGGGAGCAGTACTTC.

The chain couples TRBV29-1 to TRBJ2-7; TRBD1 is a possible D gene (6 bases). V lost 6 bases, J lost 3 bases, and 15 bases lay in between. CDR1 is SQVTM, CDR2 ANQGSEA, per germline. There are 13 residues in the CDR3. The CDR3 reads CSVENRDDYEQYF. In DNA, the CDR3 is TGCAGCGTCGAGAACAGGGACGACTACGAGCAGTACTTC.

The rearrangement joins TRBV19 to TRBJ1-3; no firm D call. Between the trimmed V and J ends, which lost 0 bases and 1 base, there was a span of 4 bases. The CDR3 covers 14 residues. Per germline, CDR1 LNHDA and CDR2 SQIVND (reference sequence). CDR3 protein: CASSIDRSGNTIYF. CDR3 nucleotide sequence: TGTGCCAGTAGTATAGACAGGTCTGGAAACACCATATATTTT.